This TCR beta chain comes out of a study of blood T cell repertoires in COVID-19. Overall study context: Collection of acute and convalescent COVID-19 samples took place in the United States, Italy and Spain.

Under the authors' procedure: Reference gene primer amplification yielded estimated nucleated cell counts. Using immunoSEQ multiplex PCR, the repertoire was profiled, and TCRdb retains in-frame clones only, with some absent. V, J and clone size were drawn from that table, and D and trimming were deduced from the DNA. This sample yields 250,000 to 350,000 clones, of which approximately 88% are seen a single time; about 1% belongs to the top ten. This clone was detected once. V was clipped by 7 bases and J by 7 bases; unmatched bases: 7. Per the germline V gene, CDR1 is LGHDT and CDR2 is YNNKEL (reference sequence). The CDR3 has 15 amino acids. The cohort comprised adults aged 18 to 89 years residing in some 24 US areas.

This chain connects TRBV3-1 (or the pseudogene TRBV3-2) to TRBJ2-2; 12 nucleotides line up with TRBD2. Specimen: PBMCs or T cells enriched from blood (not recorded which). The sequence was obtained from a woman aged 30 to 39 who had recovered from COVID-19. The CDR3 sequence: CASTTVGLAGGELFF. DNA of the CDR3: TGTGCCAGCACCACAGTGGGACTAGCGGGCGGGGAGCTGTTTTTT.